The 10 T cell receptor beta chains given below trace back to one sample, sequenced in a study of T cell changes during pregnancy in multiple sclerosis. Generated by immunoSEQ multiplex PCR, the TCRdb table keeps only in-frame clones and is missing some. Here the sample spans almost 55,000 clones, roughly 90% being singletons. Sequences were derived from CD8+ T cells from peripheral blood mononuclear cells, sampled before pregnancy. Every receptor here comes from a female donor with multiple sclerosis, enrolled in a pregnancy study.

The genes are TRBV6-1 and TRBJ1-1; 8 bases match TRBD1. This CDR3 has 14 amino acids. The ends lost 6 bases at V and 5 bases at J; junction bases unmatched: 8. CDR1 is MNHNS, CDR2 SASEGT, per germline. CDR3 DNA: TGTGCCAGCAGAAAGACAGGGGAGGGAACTGAAGCTTTCTTT. Its protein product is CASRKTGEGTEAFF.

The chain couples TRBV6-4 to TRBJ2-2, with TRBD2 matching over 11 bases. CDR3 length equals 15 residues. The V and J ends lost 5 bases and 5 bases, in that order; junction bases with no gene match: 4. The germline V gene encodes CDR1 MRHNA and CDR2 SNTAGT. CDR3 protein: CASSLTSGETGELFF. CDR3 bases: TGTGCCAGCAGTTTGACTAGCGGGGAAACCGGGGAGCTGTTTTTT.

The chain employs TRBV13 and TRBJ2-1; D may be TRBD2 (5 bases). In germline, CDR1 is PRHDT, CDR2 FYEKMQ (reference sequence). This CDR3 has 15 residues. Trimming shortened V by 5 bases and J by 7 bases, and 18 bases separated the two germline ends. In DNA form, the CDR3 reads TGTGCCAGCAGCGACCGTGCTGCGGGTAAAAATGAGCAGTTCTTC. Protein product: CASSDRAAGKNEQFF.

This rearrangement joins TRBV30 to TRBJ1-4; no reliable D call. CDR1 is GTSNPN and CDR2 is SVGIG in the germline V gene (reference sequence). V lost 0 bases, J lost 7 bases, and 6 bases lay in between. This CDR3 spans 12 amino acids. The CDR3: CAWSVGREKLFF. CDR3 DNA sequence: TGTGCCTGGAGTGTGGGCCGTGAAAAACTGTTTTTT.

This clone was seen only once. The chain uses TRBV7-3 and TRBJ2-2; unclear D gene. Trimming left V 5 bases short and J 3 bases short, with 10 bases between. This CDR3 is built from 14 residues. Per germline, CDR1 SGHTA and CDR2 FQGTGA. The CDR3 region has the DNA TGTGCCAGCAGCCCCCAAGGAGACACCGGGGAGCTGTTTTTT. Its translation: CASSPQGDTGELFF.

This clone was detected only a few times. The chain is built from TRBV2 and TRBJ1-1, with 8 positions matching TRBD1. J was trimmed by 1 base and V by 7 bases; bases with no gene match: 5. The CDR3 runs to 14 residues. Germline V gene data show CDR1 as SNHLY and CDR2 as FYNNEI. CDR3 sequence reads: CASTTGTGNTEAFF. The CDR3 DNA is TGTGCCAGCACTACCGGGACAGGGAACACTGAAGCTTTCTTT.

The chain links TRBV7-9 to TRBJ2-5; D may be TRBD2 (6 bases). The CDR3 has 12 amino acids. Trimming pared 8 bases from V and 1 base from J, leaving 8 bases between. Germline values: CDR1 SEHNR, CDR2 FQNEAQ (reference sequence). CDR3 DNA sequence: TGTGCCAGCGCGGGGAGCCAAGAGACCCAGTACTTC. Translated: CASAGSQETQYF.

The CDR3 nucleotides are TGTGCCAGCAGCCAAGAGGGGTTCGGGAGTCCAAACGGCTACACCTTC. Translating gives CASSQEGFGSPNGYTF. The chain carries TRBV14 and TRBJ1-2; D is unresolved. The V gene lost 0 bases and the J gene lost 8 bases, with 19 bases spanning the gap. Germline CDR1 reads SGHDN; CDR2 reads FVKESK. The CDR3 runs to 16 residues.

This chain joins TRBV27 and TRBJ2-1; D is possibly TRBD2 (5 bases). Germline CDR1 is MNHEY and CDR2 is SMNVEV (reference sequence). This CDR3 is 15 amino acids long. Trimming removed 5 bases at V and 2 bases at J, with 13 bases between. In nucleotides, the CDR3 is TGTGCCAGCAGTGGAGGACGGGGAGCCTACAATGAGCAGTTCTTC. The encoded protein is CASSGGRGAYNEQFF.

The CDR3 DNA reads TGTGCCAGCAGGTCCGGGACACACGAGCAGTTCTTC. Translation: CASRSGTHEQFF. The V and J genes are TRBV6-5 and TRBJ2-1; the D gene is possibly TRBD1 (6 bases). This CDR3 has 12 residues. The germline gives CDR1 MNHEY, CDR2 SVGAGI. V was shortened by 6 bases and J by 10 bases, with 13 bases between the two germline ends.